This T cell receptor beta chain was captured in a study of blood T cell repertoires in COVID-19. Assay: immunoSEQ multiplex PCR; the TCRdb copy retains only in-frame clones and omits some. This sample has over 120,000 clones, with 60% to 80% found just once. This CDR3 is built from 11 residues. The germline CDR1 and CDR2 sequences are KGHSH and LQKENI. V was pared by 7 bases and J by 5 bases, with 8 bases between. The specimen sequenced was PBMCs or T cells enriched from blood (not recorded which). The receptor was derived from a woman in her 50s who had recovered from COVID-19. This rearrangement joins TRBV18 to TRBJ1-1; D remains unclear. CDR3 region: CASYAETEAFF. The CDR3 DNA reads as TGTGCCAGCTACGCGGAGACTGAAGCTTTCTTT.